This T cell receptor beta chain was captured in a study of blood T cells in healthy people across ages. The overall study: Template switching caught about one barcoded beta molecule for each two T cells.

Healthy Caucasian individuals from Russia aged roughly 6 to 90 were enrolled as donors. Extractions gave at least 5.5 micrograms of total RNA per sample. Through a sample-barcoded 5' primer and a J-beta primer mix, a second PCR was run for roughly 7 to 12 cycles. TCRdb fed the 5' RACE reads into MiXCR, producing one record per CDR3 protein. The repertoire holds about 1.4 million distinct CDR3 sequences, with approximately 63% as singletons. V lost 6 bases to trimming and J lost 6 bases; unmatched junction nucleotides: 8. The germline CDR1 and CDR2 sequences are MGHDK and SYGVNS. The CDR3 sequence is 14 residues long. This clonotype was picked up a small number of times.

The rearrangement links TRBV25-1 to TRBJ2-4, with 7 bases aligning to TRBD2. This TCR was sampled from a man between 18 and 29 years old in good health. The sample taken for sequencing was blood. The CDR3 nucleotides are TGTGCCAGCAGCCGCCGGGAGGAGGGAAACATTCAGTACTTC. Translating it yields CASSRREEGNIQYF.